The 2 T cell receptor beta chains given below trace back to one sample, sequenced in a study of shared T cell receptors in the human thymus. Clones were sequenced by immunoSEQ multiplex PCR, and TCRdb holds only the in-frame ones, with some missing. The table shows 450,000 to 650,000 clones, with 78% occurring only once. The same data also went into a second study, on human thymus T cells.

Sequencing was carried out using thymocytes. The source of these receptors is a boy under two years old with a congenital heart defect.

This chain joins TRBV7-9 and TRBJ2-7; TRBD1 matches 9 bases. The V gene end was trimmed by 4 bases and the J gene end by 1 base; junction bases not matched to a gene: 5. Per the germline V gene, CDR1 is SEHNR and CDR2 is FQNEAQ (reference sequence). CDR3 length: 15 residues. The CDR3 protein is CASSWPGQGSYEQYF. The CDR3 coding sequence is TGTGCCAGCAGCTGGCCGGGACAGGGTTCCTACGAGCAGTACTTC.

The genes are TRBV6-1 and TRBJ2-3, with D unresolved. The germline CDR1 and CDR2 sequences are MNHNS and SASEGT. This CDR3 contains 16 residues. The V and J ends lost 0 bases and 2 bases respectively, with 12 bases between them. The CDR3 DNA follows: TGTGCCAGCAGTGAAGCGCCCCGACACCCCACAGATACGCAGTATTTT. Translated: CASSEAPRHPTDTQYF.